This T cell receptor (beta chain) was observed in a study of CD8 T cells in ankylosing spondylitis (dated by TCRdb to the late 2010s). Broadly, across the study: To find TCR variants linked to disease, the study profiled T cell receptor beta repertoires in ankylosing spondylitis patients and healthy donors. The full study cohort comprised roughly 24 ankylosing spondylitis patients and roughly 100 healthy donors. Peripheral blood was sampled, and synovial fluid was additionally collected from ankylosing spondylitis patients.

The table lists this clonotype with a few counts. The clone's antigen remains unknown. No much larger clonotype is one base removed from it; base qualities were not supplied. From the cysteine through the phenylalanine, the CDR3 covers 15 amino acids. The entry retains the CDR3 DNA only, 45 bases that are in frame from base 1. Via the germline V gene, CDR1 is MNHNS and CDR2 SASEGT. The V and J ends are trimmed by 6 bases and 2 bases, leaving 15 bases between them. Sequencing relied on an Illumina HiSeq 2500. TCR beta libraries were prepared by quantitative 5'-RACE with molecular barcodes. Under the source paper's analysis protocol: A new computational method based on a probabilistic model of VDJ rearrangement was used to identify disease-linked TCR variants. The public reads were reanalyzed by TCRdb: fastp trimming at Q25, MiXCR alignment, in-frame beta chains only. Records with the same CDR3 protein are collapsed into one entry carrying the most frequent genes and DNA. V and J calls and clone size were set by TCRdb, not the authors. For this sample the table gives around 430,000 distinct CDR3 sequences, of which roughly a sixth were detected only once. Jointly, the top ten make up 1% of the sample.

Broader findings and caveats from the paper: Blood from ankylosing spondylitis patients appeared to be characterized by a TCR beta motif made up of under ten highly homologous amino acid variants. Significant enrichment of the disease-linked clones was reported in matched synovial fluid samples from ankylosing spondylitis patients. Some motif variants were previously reported in synovial fluid and blood of reactive arthritis patients, suggesting common disease-initiation mechanisms. The disease-linked clones showed a CD8+ phenotype and occurred at relatively low frequencies in peripheral blood.

The clonotype comes from a male donor with ankylosing spondylitis. Sequencing used blood, either unsorted or a sorted T cell fraction (not recorded which). The sequence joins TRBV6-1 to TRBJ2-3, with a tentative D gene TRBD2 over 5 matching bases. The DNA sequence is TGTGCCAGCAGCCACCCACCTCGGGACACAGATACGCAGTATTTT. Its coded protein is CASSHPPRDTDTQYF.